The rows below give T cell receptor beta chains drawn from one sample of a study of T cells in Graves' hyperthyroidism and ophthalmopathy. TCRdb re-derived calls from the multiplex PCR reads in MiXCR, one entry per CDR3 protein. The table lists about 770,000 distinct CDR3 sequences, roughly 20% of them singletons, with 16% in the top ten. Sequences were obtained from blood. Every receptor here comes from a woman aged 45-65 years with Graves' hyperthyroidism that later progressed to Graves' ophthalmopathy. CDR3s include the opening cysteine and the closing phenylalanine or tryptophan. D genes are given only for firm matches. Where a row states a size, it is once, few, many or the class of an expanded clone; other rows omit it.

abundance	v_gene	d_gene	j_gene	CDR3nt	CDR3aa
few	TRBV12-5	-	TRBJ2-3	TGTGCTAGTGGTTCGCCGACCGGGCTCGAGGATACGCAGTATTTT	CASGSPTGLEDTQYF
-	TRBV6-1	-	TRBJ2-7	TGTGCCAGCAGGGACGGAAACTACGAGCAGTACTTC	CASRDGNYEQYF
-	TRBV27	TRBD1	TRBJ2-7	TGTGCCAGCAGTTCTCCGGGACAGGGACGCTACGAGCAGTACTTC	CASSSPGQGRYEQYF
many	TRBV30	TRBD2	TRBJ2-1	TGTGCCTGGAGTGAGGAACTAGCGGGGGGGCGGAATGAGCAGTTCTTC	CAWSEELAGGRNEQFF
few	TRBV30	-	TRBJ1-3	TGTGCCTGGAGTCGCACGGGCTCTGGAAACACCATATATTTT	CAWSRTGSGNTIYF
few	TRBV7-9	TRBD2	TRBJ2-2	TGTGCCAGCAGCTTTACTAGCGGGGTCGGCGGGGAGCTGTTTTTT	CASSFTSGVGGELFF
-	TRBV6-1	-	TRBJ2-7	TGTGCCAGCAGTCGACAGAAGAGCTCCTACGAGCAGTACTTC	CASSRQKSSYEQYF
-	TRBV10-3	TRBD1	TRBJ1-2	TGTGCCATCAGTGCCTCCGGGACAGGGTATGGCTACACCTTC	CAISASGTGYGYTF
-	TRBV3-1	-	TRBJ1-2	TGTGCCAGCAGCCAAGCTATTCCCGGGGTGGGCTATGGCTACACCTTC	CASSQAIPGVGYGYTF
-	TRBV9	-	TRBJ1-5	TGTGCCAGCAGCCCGGCGGCGGGGGCGCTTGTAGAGCCCCAGCATTTT	CASSPAAGALVEPQHF
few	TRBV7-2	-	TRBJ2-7	TGTGCCAGCAGCTTAGGCCCGGTAGGGGATGACGAGCAGTACTTC	CASSLGPVGDDEQYF
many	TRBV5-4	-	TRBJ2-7	TGTGCCAGCAGCTTGGTGGACAGTTCCTACGAGCAGTACTTC	CASSLVDSSYEQYF
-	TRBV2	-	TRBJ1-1	TGTGCCAGCAGTCGGTTATATAGAGACACTGAAGCTTTCTTT	CASSRLYRDTEAFF
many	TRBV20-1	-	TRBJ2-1	TGCAGTGCTAGACGCCGGGGGGCACCAGAGCAGTTCTTC	CSARRRGAPEQFF
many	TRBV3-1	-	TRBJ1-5	TGTGCCAGCAGCCAAGAAAGGACCGCTACCCAGCATTTT	CASSQERTATQHF
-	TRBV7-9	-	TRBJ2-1	TGTGCCAGCAGCTTAGTTGACAATTACAATGAGCAGTTCTTC	CASSLVDNYNEQFF
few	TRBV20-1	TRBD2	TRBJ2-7	TGCAGTGCTAGAGGGACTAGCGCGACCTACGAGCAGTACTTC	CSARGTSATYEQYF
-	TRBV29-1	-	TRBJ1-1	TGCAGCGTTGACCCGGCGACTGAAGCTTTCTTT	CSVDPATEAFF
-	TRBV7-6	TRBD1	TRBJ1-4	TGTGCCAGCAGCTCAGAAACAGGGGCCAGTGGCGAAAAACTGTTTTTT	CASSSETGASGEKLFF
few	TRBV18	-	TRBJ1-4	TGTGCCAGCTCACCGTCGAGACTGGGGAATGAAAAACTGTTTTTT	CASSPSRLGNEKLFF
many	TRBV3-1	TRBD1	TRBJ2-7	TGTGCCAGCACCCCCGGGACAGGGTCCTACGAGCAGTACTTC	CASTPGTGSYEQYF
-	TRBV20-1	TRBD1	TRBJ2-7	TGCAGTGCTAGAGACAGGGGGCTGAGCTCCTACGAGCAGTACTTC	CSARDRGLSSYEQYF
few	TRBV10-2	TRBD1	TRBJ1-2	TGCGTCAGCAGTGAGTCGACAGGGCAAGGCTACACCTTC	CVSSESTGQGYTF
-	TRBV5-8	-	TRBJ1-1	TGTGCCAGCAATCTGGGAGGTGGTGAAGCTTTCTTT	CASNLGGGEAFF
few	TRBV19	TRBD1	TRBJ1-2	TGTGCCACCTCTGTTTCGCAGGGGGAAAGGAATGGCTACACCTTC	CATSVSQGERNGYTF
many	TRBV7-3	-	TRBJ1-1	TGTGCCAGCAGCAGTGACAGCCTAAACACTGAAGCTTTCTTT	CASSSDSLNTEAFF
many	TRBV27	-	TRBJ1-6	TGTGCCAGCAGTCCCCGGGGGGGAAGCTCCTATAATTCACCCCTCCACTTT	CASSPRGGSSYNSPLHF
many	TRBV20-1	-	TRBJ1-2	TGCAGTGCTAGAGGGAGTAGTCTGGGCTATGGCTACACCTTC	CSARGSSLGYGYTF
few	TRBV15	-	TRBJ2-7	TGTGCCACCAGCGAGGGGTGGGGGTACCTCTACGAGCAGTACTTC	CATSEGWGYLYEQYF
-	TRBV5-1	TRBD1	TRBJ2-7	TGCGCCAGCAGCTACGACAGGGATCGCTACGAGCAGTACTTC	CASSYDRDRYEQYF
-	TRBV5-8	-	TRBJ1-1	TGTGCCAGCAGCTTACCGGGGCCCACATCGAACACTGAAGCTTTCTTT	CASSLPGPTSNTEAFF
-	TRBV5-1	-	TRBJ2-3	TGCGCCAGCAGCTTGGACGGGACCACCACAGATACGCAGTATTTT	CASSLDGTTTDTQYF
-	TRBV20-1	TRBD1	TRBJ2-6	TGCAGTGCTAGAGATGGCGGGACAGGGTCTGGGGCCAACGTCCTGACTTTC	CSARDGGTGSGANVLTF
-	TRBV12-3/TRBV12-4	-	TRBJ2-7	TGTGCCAGCAGTTACTTTTGCGAGCAGTACTTC	CASSYFCEQYF
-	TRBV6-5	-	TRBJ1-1	TGTGCCAGCAGTTACGGGATGTGGAACACTGAAGCTTTCTTT	CASSYGMWNTEAFF
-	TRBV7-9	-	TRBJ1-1	TGTGCCAGCAGCCTATTATCCGCGGGAGCTTTCTTT	CASSLLSAGAFF
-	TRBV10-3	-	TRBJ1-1	TGTGCCTCGCGGGGGGAGGGCACTGAAGCTTTCTTT	CASRGEGTEAFF
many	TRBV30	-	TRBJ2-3	TGTGCCTGGACCAGGGCCTCCACAGATACGCAGTATTTT	CAWTRASTDTQYF
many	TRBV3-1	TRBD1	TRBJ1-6	TGTGCCAGCAGCCAGACAGGGGGATCACCCCTCCACTTT	CASSQTGGSPLHF
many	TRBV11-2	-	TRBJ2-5	TGTGCCAGCAGCTTAGTATGGAGAGGGACTGAAGAGACCCAGTACTTC	CASSLVWRGTEETQYF
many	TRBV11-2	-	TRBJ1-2	TGTGCCAGCAGCTTATATGTTTCCTATGGCTACACCTTC	CASSLYVSYGYTF
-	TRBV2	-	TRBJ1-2	TGTGCCAGCAGTGAAGGTCCGGAGGACTATGGCTACACCTTC	CASSEGPEDYGYTF
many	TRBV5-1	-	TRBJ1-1	TGCGCCAGCAGCTCTAGACGGTCGAACACTGAAGCTTTCTTT	CASSSRRSNTEAFF
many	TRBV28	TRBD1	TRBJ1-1	TGTGCCAGCAGTTCCGGGACAGCTTTTACTGAAGCTTTCTTT	CASSSGTAFTEAFF
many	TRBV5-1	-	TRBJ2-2	TGCGCCAGCAGCTTGAGTGAGGGGAACACCGGGGAGCTGTTTTTT	CASSLSEGNTGELFF
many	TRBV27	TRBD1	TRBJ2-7	TGTGCCAGCAGTTTATCTGTCCCCCCCGGGCAGGGGGTAGCCTACGAGCAGTACTTC	CASSLSVPPGQGVAYEQYF
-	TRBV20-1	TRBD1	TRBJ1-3	TGCAGTGCTAGCCCAATGGACAGGGCCTCTGGAAACACCATATATTTT	CSASPMDRASGNTIYF
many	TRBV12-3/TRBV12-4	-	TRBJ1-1	TGTGCCAGCAGTTTAGGGACCCAGGCACTAGCTTTCTTT	CASSLGTQALAFF
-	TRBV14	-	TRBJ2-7	TGTGCCAGCAGCCAAGAATACAGTGTCTACGAGCAGTACTTC	CASSQEYSVYEQYF
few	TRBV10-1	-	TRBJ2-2	TGCGCCAGCAGTGACTCCGGGACGGGGAGGACCGGGGAGCTGTTTTTT	CASSDSGTGRTGELFF
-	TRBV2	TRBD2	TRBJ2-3	TGTGCCAGCAGTGAAGACCGGGGGGTAGGCACAGATACGCAGTATTTT	CASSEDRGVGTDTQYF
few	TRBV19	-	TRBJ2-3	TGTGCCAGTAGTACTGGGAACAGGGCAGATACGCAGTATTTT	CASSTGNRADTQYF
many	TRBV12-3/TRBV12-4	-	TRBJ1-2	TGTGCCAGCACCATAAACGCAGGGGCTGGCTACACCTTC	CASTINAGAGYTF
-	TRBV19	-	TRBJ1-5	TGTGCCAGTAGTATTCGGGAGTATAGCAATCAGCCCCAGCATTTT	CASSIREYSNQPQHF